Given below is one T cell receptor beta chain in context. Its target is unknown. The V gene's germline CDR1 is SGHAT and CDR2 FQDESV (reference sequence). V was clipped by 3 bases and J by 5 bases; unmatched bases: 5. CDR3 size: 14 residues. The table came from immunoSEQ multiplex PCR; TCRdb's copy has only in-frame clones and leaves some out. Counted here are roughly 250,000 clones, more than 75% occurring once; the ten biggest clones make up about 1.2%. This specimen comes from a study of cytomegalovirus exposure and HLA in healthy donors. Study-wide results and limits: According to the study, approximately 150 TCR beta chains were cytomegalovirus-associated. Most TCR sequences proved rare, with some public TCRs found in many donors. A few chains tied to CMV proved CMV antigen-specific in vitro. Cytomegalovirus status was reportedly diagnosed by the classifier with high specificity and sensitivity.

The V and J genes are TRBV11-1 and TRBJ1-1, with 8 bases that match TRBD1. The clonotype was recovered from a woman under 40 in good health and CMV-seropositive. Sequenced material: PBMCs. The CDR3, as DNA: TGTGCCAGCAGCTTGAGCAGGGGGCTTACTGAAGCTTTCTTT. Residues: CASSLSRGLTEAFF.